The TCR beta chain described here comes from a study of a mutant IDH1 vaccine in newly diagnosed glioma. Profiled with immunoSEQ multiplex PCR; TCRdb holds only in-frame clones, not every one. The sample includes roughly 99,000 clones, 80% to 90% of them seen just once. Documented time point: baseline, week 1 (first vaccination visit). Treatment reported: pre-vaccination baseline after standard-of-care therapy. Tumors from donors were new WHO grade 3 or 4 IDH1-mutant astrocytomas with ATRX loss. There are 13 residues in the CDR3. Trimming cost V 6 bases and J 6 bases; bases outside gene matches: 3. Germline V gene lookup returns CDR1 SGHVS and CDR2 FQNEAQ.

This chain joins TRBV7-8 and TRBJ2-7; TRBD2 matches 12 bases. The receptor comes from a woman aged 45 to 65 with glioma. This specimen was PBMCs, taken from a glioma patient treated with radiotherapy, temozolomide or both. CDR3 DNA sequence: TGTGCCAGCAGTCAACTAGCGGGAGGCGAGCAGTACTTC. It encodes CASSQLAGGEQYF.